This TCR beta chain was sequenced in a study of blood T cell repertoires in COVID-19. As for the study in general: The United States, Italy and Spain supplied acute and convalescent COVID-19 samples. T cells, B-cell-depleted T cells, or PBMCs provided the cDNA or gDNA that served as material.

This CDR3 contains 15 residues. The V end was cut by 1 base, the J end by 2 bases, with 12 bases between. The germline CDR1 and CDR2 sequences are GTSNPN and SVGIG (reference sequence). Authors' data handling: Amplification with reference gene primers provided the estimates of nucleated cell counts. Sequencing used immunoSEQ multiplex PCR; TCRdb keeps in-frame clones, though not all of them. V and J calls and clone size follow that table, whereas D and trimming were derived from the DNA. The data show around 20,000 clones, with about 85% seen just once and approximately 10% held by the top ten. Sequenced input: peripheral blood. The V gene is TRBV30, the J gene TRBJ2-1; unclear D gene. The origin of this receptor is a human donor in a cohort sampled during active COVID-19. CDR3 bases: TGTGCCTGGAGTGGTATGGGCCCCCCCTACAATGAGCAGTTCTTC. Translating it yields CAWSGMGPPYNEQFF.